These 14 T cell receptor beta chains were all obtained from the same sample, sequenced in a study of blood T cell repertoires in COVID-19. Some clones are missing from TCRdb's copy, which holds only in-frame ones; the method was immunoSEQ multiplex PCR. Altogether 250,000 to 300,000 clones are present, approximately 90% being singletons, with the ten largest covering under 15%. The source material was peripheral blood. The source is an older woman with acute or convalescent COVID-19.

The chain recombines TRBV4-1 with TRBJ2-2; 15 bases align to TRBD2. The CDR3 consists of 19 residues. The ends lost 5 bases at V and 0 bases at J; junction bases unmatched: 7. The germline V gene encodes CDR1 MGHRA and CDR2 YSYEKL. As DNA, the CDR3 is TGCGCCAGCAGCTCCCGGACTAGCGGGGGGGCATCGAACACCGGGGAGCTGTTTTTT. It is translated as CASSSRTSGGASNTGELFF.

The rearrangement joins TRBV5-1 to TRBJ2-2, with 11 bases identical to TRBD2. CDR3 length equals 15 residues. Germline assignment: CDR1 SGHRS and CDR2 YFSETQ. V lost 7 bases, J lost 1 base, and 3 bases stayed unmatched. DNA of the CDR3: TGCGCCAGCTTCGGACTAGCGGGGAACACCGGGGAGCTGTTTTTT. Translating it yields CASFGLAGNTGELFF.

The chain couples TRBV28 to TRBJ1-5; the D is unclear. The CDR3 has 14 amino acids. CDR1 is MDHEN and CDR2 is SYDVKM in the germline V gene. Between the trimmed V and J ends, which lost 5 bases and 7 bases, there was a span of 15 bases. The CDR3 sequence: CASSPAGGRQPQHF. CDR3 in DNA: TGTGCCAGCAGTCCCGCGGGAGGGAGGCAGCCCCAGCATTTT.

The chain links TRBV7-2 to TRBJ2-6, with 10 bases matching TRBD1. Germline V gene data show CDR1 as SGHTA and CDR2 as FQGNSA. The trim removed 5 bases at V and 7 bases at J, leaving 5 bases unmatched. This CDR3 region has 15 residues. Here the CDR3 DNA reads TGTGCCAGCAGCATCGGGACAGGGGTTGCCAACGTCCTGACTTTC. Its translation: CASSIGTGVANVLTF.

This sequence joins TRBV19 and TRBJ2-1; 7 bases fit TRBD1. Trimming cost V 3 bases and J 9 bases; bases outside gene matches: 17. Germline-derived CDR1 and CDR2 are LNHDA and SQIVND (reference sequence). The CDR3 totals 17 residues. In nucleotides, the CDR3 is TGTGCCAGTAGTATCCCCCAGGGGGAGTCAGGAGCGGTTGAGCAGTTCTTC. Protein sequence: CASSIPQGESGAVEQFF.

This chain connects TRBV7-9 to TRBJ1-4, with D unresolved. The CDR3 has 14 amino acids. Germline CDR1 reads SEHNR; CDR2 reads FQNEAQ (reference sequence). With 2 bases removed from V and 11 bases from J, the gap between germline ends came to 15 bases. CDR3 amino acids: CASSLTRSSGKLFF. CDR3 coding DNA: TGTGCCAGCAGCTTAACCCGATCTTCCGGGAAACTGTTTTTT.

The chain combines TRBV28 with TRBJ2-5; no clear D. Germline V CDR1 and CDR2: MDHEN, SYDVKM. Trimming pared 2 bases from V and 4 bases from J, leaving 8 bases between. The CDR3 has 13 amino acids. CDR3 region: CASSLTAPETQYF. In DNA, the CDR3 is TGTGCCAGCAGTTTAACTGCCCCAGAGACCCAGTACTTC.

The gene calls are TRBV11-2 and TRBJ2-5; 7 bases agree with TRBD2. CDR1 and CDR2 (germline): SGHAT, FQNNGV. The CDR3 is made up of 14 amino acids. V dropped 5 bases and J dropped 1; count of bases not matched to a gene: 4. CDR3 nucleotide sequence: TGTGCCAGCAGCGCTAGCGGACTCCAAGAGACCCAGTACTTC. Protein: CASSASGLQETQYF. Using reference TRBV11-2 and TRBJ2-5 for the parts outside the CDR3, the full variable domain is EAGVAQSPRYKIIEKRQSVAFWCNPISGHATLYWYQQILGQGPKLLIQFQNNGVVDDSQLPKDRFSAERLKGVDSTLKIQPAKLEDSAVYLCASSASGLQETQYFGPGTRLLVL.

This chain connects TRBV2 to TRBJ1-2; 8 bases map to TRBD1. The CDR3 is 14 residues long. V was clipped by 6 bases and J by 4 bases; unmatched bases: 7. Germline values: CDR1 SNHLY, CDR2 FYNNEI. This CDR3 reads CASRTDRVGYGYTF. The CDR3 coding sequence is TGTGCCAGCAGGACGGACAGGGTAGGCTATGGCTACACCTTC. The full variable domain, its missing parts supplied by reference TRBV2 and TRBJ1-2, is EPEVTQTPSHQVTQMGQEVILRCVPISNHLYFYWYRQILGQKVEFLVSFYNNEISEKSEIFDDQFSVERPDGSNFTLKIRSTKLEDSAMYFCASRTDRVGYGYTFGSGTRLTVV.

CDR3 in amino acids: CASSPFLGQGDDEQFF. CDR3 bases: TGTGCCAGCTCACCATTTCTAGGACAGGGTGACGATGAGCAGTTCTTC. The chain couples TRBV18 to TRBJ2-1; TRBD1 matches at 8 bases. Looked up from germline, CDR1 is KGHSH and CDR2 is LQKENI. This CDR3 has 16 residues. J gave up 8 bases and V 2 bases, and 11 bases lay outside the gene matches.

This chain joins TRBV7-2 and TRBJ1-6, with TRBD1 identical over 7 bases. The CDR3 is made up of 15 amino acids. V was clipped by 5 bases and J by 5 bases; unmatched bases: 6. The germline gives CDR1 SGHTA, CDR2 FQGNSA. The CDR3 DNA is TGTGCCAGCAGCCCGCGGGACAGAAATAATTCACCCCTCCACTTT. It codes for CASSPRDRNNSPLHF.

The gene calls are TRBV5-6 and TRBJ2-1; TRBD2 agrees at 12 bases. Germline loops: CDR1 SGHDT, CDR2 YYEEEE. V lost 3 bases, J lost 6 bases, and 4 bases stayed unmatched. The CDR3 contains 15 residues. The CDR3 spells CASSSTSGGINEQFF. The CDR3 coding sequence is TGTGCCAGCAGCTCCACTAGCGGGGGGATCAATGAGCAGTTCTTC.

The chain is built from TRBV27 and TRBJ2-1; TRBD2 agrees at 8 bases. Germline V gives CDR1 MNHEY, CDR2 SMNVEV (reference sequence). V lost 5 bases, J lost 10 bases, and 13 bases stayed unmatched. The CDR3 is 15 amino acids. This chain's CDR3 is CASSTLAGVFGEQFF. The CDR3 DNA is TGTGCCAGCAGTACCCTAGCGGGCGTTTTTGGCGAGCAGTTCTTC.

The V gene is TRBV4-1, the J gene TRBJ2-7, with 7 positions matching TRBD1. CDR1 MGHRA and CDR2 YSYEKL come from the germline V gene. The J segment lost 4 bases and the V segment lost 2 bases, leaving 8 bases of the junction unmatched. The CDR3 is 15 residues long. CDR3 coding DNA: TGCGCCAGCAGCCAACCCCGGGACAGACTTTACGAGCAGTACTTC. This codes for CASSQPRDRLYEQYF.